The 24 T cell receptor beta chains presented below share a single source sample, sequenced in a study of blood T cell repertoires in COVID-19. Using immunoSEQ multiplex PCR, the repertoire was profiled, and TCRdb retains in-frame clones only, with some absent. This sample carries approximately 75,000 clones, 85% to 90% of them seen once, and the ten largest clones take approximately 4.8%. Sample: peripheral blood. These TCRs come from an elderly man with acute or convalescent COVID-19.

The rearrangement joins TRBV14 to TRBJ1-2, with 7 nucleotides matching TRBD1. Looked up from germline, CDR1 is SGHDN and CDR2 is FVKESK. The CDR3 is 13 residues long. Trimming at V came to 2 bases and at J to 7 bases, leaving 4 bases not matched to a gene. CDR3 coding DNA: TGTGCCAGCAGCCAAAGCAGGGACAGTGGCTACACCTTC. The encoded protein is CASSQSRDSGYTF.

This rearrangement joins TRBV27 to TRBJ2-5; D unresolved. Trimming took 5 bases from V and 1 from J, leaving 14 bases between them. Germline V gives CDR1 MNHEY, CDR2 SMNVEV (reference sequence). This CDR3 has 15 amino acids. CDR3 amino acids: CASSTHPASQETQYF. CDR3 DNA sequence: TGTGCCAGCAGTACCCACCCCGCGTCCCAAGAGACCCAGTACTTC.

This rearrangement joins TRBV11-2 to TRBJ2-7; a weak D match, TRBD2 (5 bases). This CDR3 has 13 amino acids. Germline V lookup: CDR1 SGHAT, CDR2 FQNNGV. V dropped 0 bases and J dropped 8 bases, with 11 bases sitting between them. Here the CDR3 reads CASSLDVEGKQYF. The CDR3 nucleotides are TGTGCCAGCAGCTTAGATGTAGAGGGCAAGCAGTACTTC.

The chain combines TRBV30 with TRBJ1-5; 7 nucleotides agree with TRBD1. J was trimmed by 9 bases and V by 0 bases; bases with no gene match: 11. CDR3 size: 15 residues. Germline V gene lookup returns CDR1 GTSNPN and CDR2 SVGIG (reference sequence). CDR3 sequence: CAWSVPQGRSRPQHF. CDR3 bases: TGTGCCTGGAGTGTACCACAGGGGCGAAGTCGGCCCCAGCATTTT. Supplemented by reference TRBV30 and TRBJ1-5, the full variable domain reads SQTIHQWPATLVQPVGSPLSLECTVEGTSNPNLYWYRQAAGRGLQLLFYSVGIGQISSEVPQNLSASRPQDRQFILSSKKLLLSDSGFYLCAWSVPQGRSRPQHFGDGTRLSIL.

A word on this clone: At the DNA level, this CDR3 is encoded by other sequences in the same sample as well. This sequence joins TRBV6-5 and TRBJ2-7; D remains ambiguous. The CDR3 has 13 residues. V was trimmed by 0 bases and J by 2 bases, leaving 5 bases between them. Germline V lookup: CDR1 MNHEY, CDR2 SVGAGI. For the CDR3, the DNA is TGTGCCAGCAGTTACTCGGGCACCTACGAGCAGTACTTC. Its protein product is CASSYSGTYEQYF.

This clone was seen a handful of times. The chain employs TRBV21-1 and TRBJ2-7; TRBD1 is taken as the D call from the table, unchecked against the DNA. TRBV21-1 is reported as a pseudogene. CDR3 length: 15 residues. This CDR3 reads CASRKGVRPTYEQYF. CDR3 DNA: TGTGCCAGCAGAAAAGGGGTCAGGCCAACCTACGAGCAGTACTTC.

On this clone: The identical CDR3 is also encoded by other nucleotide sequences in the sample. The chain combines TRBV5-1 with TRBJ1-1, with D uncertain. V was shortened by 0 bases and J by 2 bases, with 8 bases between the two germline ends. The CDR3 sequence is 14 residues long. Germline V gene data show CDR1 as SGHRS and CDR2 as YFSETQ. The CDR3 loop reads CASSLAGGNTEAFF. The CDR3 DNA sequence: TGCGCCAGCAGCTTGGCGGGAGGTAACACTGAAGCTTTCTTT.

The rearrangement links TRBV7-9 to TRBJ2-2; TRBD1 might be the D (6 bases). Trimming cost V 3 bases and J 6 bases, with 14 bases left between them. CDR3 length: 15 amino acids. Germline CDR1 SEHNR, CDR2 FQNEAQ (reference sequence). CDR3 DNA sequence: TGTGCCAGCAGCTTTAGGCCCTCAGGGGCCGGGGAGCTGTTTTTT. This codes for CASSFRPSGAGELFF.

This clone has just one count. This sequence joins TRBV28 and TRBJ2-1; TRBD1 aligns across 12 bases. V trimming: 5 bases; J trimming: 5 bases; junction bases outside the gene matches: 4. Germline V gives CDR1 MDHEN, CDR2 SYDVKM. CDR3 length equals 15 residues. The chain's CDR3 is CASSMGQGAHNEQFF. As DNA, the CDR3 is TGTGCCAGCAGTATGGGACAGGGGGCCCACAATGAGCAGTTCTTC.

The chain combines TRBV18 with TRBJ1-2; D gene uncertain. Germline loops: CDR1 KGHSH, CDR2 LQKENI. V lost 3 bases, J lost 7 bases, and 12 bases lay in between. The CDR3 is made up of 13 amino acids. For the CDR3, the DNA is TGTGCCAGCTCACCCCCGAGCCCGGTTGGCTACACCTTC. Translating gives CASSPPSPVGYTF.

This clone was detected a few times. The J gene is TRBJ2-7, the V gene TRBV2; 10 bases map to TRBD2. The germline V gene has CDR1 SNHLY and CDR2 FYNNEI. The CDR3 is 13 residues long. V was pared by 4 bases and J by 4 bases, with 1 base of the junction left unmatched. The CDR3 spells CASSVAGGYEQYF. CDR3 nucleotides: TGTGCCAGCAGTGTAGCGGGGGGTTACGAGCAGTACTTC.

This sequence joins TRBV30 and TRBJ2-7; possibly TRBD1 for D (5 bases). CDR3 length: 13 residues. The V and J ends lost 3 bases and 3 bases respectively, with 12 bases between them. From germline, CDR1 is GTSNPN and CDR2 SVGIG (reference sequence). This CDR3 is CAWRQVPGYEQYF. Written as DNA, the CDR3 is TGTGCCTGGAGACAGGTCCCCGGCTACGAGCAGTACTTC.

CDR3 sequence (DNA): TGTGCCAGCAGCTTAGCCCCCGGGACTAGCGGGGGGGGGCCGAGGAACGAGCAGTACTTC. Translating gives CASSLAPGTSGGGPRNEQYF. The genes are TRBV7-2 and TRBJ2-7; 16 bases match TRBD2. This CDR3 has 20 residues. The V gene end was trimmed by 0 bases and the J gene end by 5 bases; junction bases not matched to a gene: 13. The V gene's germline CDR1 is SGHTA and CDR2 FQGNSA.

CDR3 region: CASREGGADTEAFF. In nucleotides, the CDR3 is TGCGCCAGCAGGGAGGGGGGCGCAGACACTGAAGCTTTCTTT. This chain uses TRBV10-2 with TRBJ1-1; TRBD1 might be the D (6 bases). The CDR3 has 14 amino acids. Trimming removed 6 bases at V and 3 bases at J, with 14 bases between. In germline, CDR1 is WSHSY, CDR2 SAAADI.

The chain has TRBV5-6 and TRBJ1-5; no clear D. With 0 bases removed from V and 3 bases from J, the gap between germline ends came to 4 bases. The CDR3 is 13 amino acids. CDR1 and CDR2 from the germline V gene are SGHDT and YYEEEE. The CDR3 loop reads CASSLAFNQPQHF. The DNA of the CDR3 is TGTGCCAGCAGCTTGGCGTTCAATCAGCCCCAGCATTTT.

In DNA form, the CDR3 reads TGTGCCAGCAGTTCCGGGACTAGCATGAACACCGGGGAGCTGTTTTTT. Encoded protein: CASSSGTSMNTGELFF. The chain carries TRBV2 and TRBJ2-2; 9 positions match TRBD2. The CDR3 contains 16 residues. Germline V gene data show CDR1 as SNHLY and CDR2 as FYNNEI. J was trimmed by 1 base and V by 5 bases; bases with no gene match: 5.

This sequence joins TRBV7-7 and TRBJ2-5, with D perhaps matching TRBD2 (5 bases). The germline CDR1 and CDR2 sequences are SSHAT and FNYEAQ (reference sequence). The V end was cut by 1 base, the J end by 4 bases, with 13 bases between. This CDR3 has 15 amino acids. The CDR3 sequence: CASSLELRAGETQYF. DNA for the CDR3: TGTGCCAGCAGCTTAGAGTTAAGGGCGGGAGAGACCCAGTACTTC.

This clone has more than one count but fewer than ten. This rearrangement joins TRBV2 to TRBJ1-1, with TRBD1 identical over 8 bases. The germline CDR1 and CDR2 sequences are SNHLY and FYNNEI. Unmatched junction bases numbered 2, after V lost 5 bases and J lost 3 bases. This CDR3 contains 13 residues. CDR3: CASSYRGDTEAFF. The CDR3 DNA is TGTGCCAGCAGTTACAGGGGGGACACTGAAGCTTTCTTT.

The chain uses TRBV19 and TRBJ2-7; TRBD1 is a possible D gene (6 bases). Per germline, CDR1 LNHDA and CDR2 SQIVND (reference sequence). The CDR3 length is 15 residues. V dropped 6 bases and J dropped 2 bases, with 17 bases sitting between them. In DNA form, the CDR3 reads TGTGCCAGTAGAAATACAGGGTTAGAAACCTACGAGCAGTACTTC. Residues: CASRNTGLETYEQYF.

This clone was observed a handful of times. V usage is TRBV7-2 and J usage is TRBJ2-3; 10 bases agree with TRBD2. The CDR3 sequence is 15 residues long. Germline V gives CDR1 SGHTA, CDR2 FQGNSA. The J segment lost 2 bases and the V segment lost 4 bases, leaving 3 bases of the junction unmatched. The CDR3 DNA reads as TGTGCCAGCAGCTCAAGCGGGAGGGTCACAGATACGCAGTATTTT. Its protein product is CASSSSGRVTDTQYF. Full variable domain (outside the CDR3, taken from reference TRBV7-2 and TRBJ2-3): GAGVSQSPSNKVTEKGKDVELRCDPISGHTALYWYRQSLGQGLEFLIYFQGNSAPDKSGLPSDRFSAERTGGSVSTLTIQRTQQEDSAVYLCASSSSGRVTDTQYFGPGTRLTVL.

The J gene is TRBJ2-2, the V gene TRBV11-1; possibly TRBD1 for D (6 bases). The CDR3 is 14 residues long. CDR1 is SGHAT, CDR2 FQDESV, per germline (reference sequence). The ends were cut back, 7 bases at V and 4 bases at J, with 13 bases in the middle. This CDR3 is CASTPQGFTGELFF. The CDR3 nucleotides read TGTGCCAGCACCCCACAGGGATTCACCGGGGAGCTGTTTTTT. The full variable domain, rest sourced from reference TRBV11-1 and TRBJ2-2, is EAEVAQSPRYKITEKSQAVAFWCDPISGHATLYWYRQILGQGPELLVQFQDESVVDDSQLPKDRFSAERLKGVDSTLKIQPAELGDSAMYLCASTPQGFTGELFFGEGSRLTVL.

The chain recombines TRBV29-1 with TRBJ2-3; D perhaps matches TRBD2 (5 bases). The length of the CDR3 is 15 residues. Trimming removed 1 base from V and 5 bases from J, with 16 bases in between. Germline V CDR1 and CDR2: SQVTM, ANQGSEA. The CDR3 coding sequence is TGCAGCGTTGAAGTAATGGCGGGCGAGAGAGATACGCAGTATTTT. Translated, it gives CSVEVMAGERDTQYF.

This chain connects TRBV7-8 to TRBJ2-3; no clear D. Germline V gene lookup returns CDR1 SGHVS and CDR2 FQNEAQ. V lost 1 base and J lost 1, with 6 bases in between. The CDR3 spans 14 residues. The CDR3 loop is CASSLVTGTDTQYF. CDR3 coding DNA: TGTGCCAGCAGCTTAGTTACGGGCACAGATACGCAGTATTTT. Together with reference TRBV7-8 and TRBJ2-3, the CDR3 gives the full variable domain: GAGVSQSPRYKVAKRGQDVALRCDPISGHVSLFWYQQALGQGPEFLTYFQNEAQLDKSGLPSDRFFAERPEGSVSTLKIQRTQQEDSAVYLCASSLVTGTDTQYFGPGTRLTVL.

This chain connects TRBV7-2 to TRBJ2-2; TRBD2 might be the D (6 bases). The germline V gene has CDR1 SGHTA and CDR2 FQGNSA. Trimming shortened V by 7 bases and J by 4 bases, and 19 bases separated the two germline ends. The CDR3 extends over 16 amino acids. CDR3 nucleotides: TGTGCCAGCAACCTCCGGGGGTCAGTAGGCACCGGGGAGCTGTTTTTT. This encodes CASNLRGSVGTGELFF.